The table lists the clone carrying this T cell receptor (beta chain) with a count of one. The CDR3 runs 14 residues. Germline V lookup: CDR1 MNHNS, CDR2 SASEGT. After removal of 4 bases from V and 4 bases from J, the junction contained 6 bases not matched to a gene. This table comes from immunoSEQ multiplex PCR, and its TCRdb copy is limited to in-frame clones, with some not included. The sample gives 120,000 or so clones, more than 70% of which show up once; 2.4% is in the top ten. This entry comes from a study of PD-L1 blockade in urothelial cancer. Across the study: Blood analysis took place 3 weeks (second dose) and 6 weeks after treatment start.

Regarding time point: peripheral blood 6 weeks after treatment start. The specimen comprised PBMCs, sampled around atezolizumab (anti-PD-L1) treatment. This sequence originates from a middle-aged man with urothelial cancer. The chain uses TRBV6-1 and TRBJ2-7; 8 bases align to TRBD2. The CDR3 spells CASSGSGRRYEQYF. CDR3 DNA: TGTGCCAGCAGTGGAAGCGGGAGACGGTACGAGCAGTACTTC.